A single sample gave rise to the 32 T cell receptor beta chains below, sequenced in a study of T cell changes during pregnancy in multiple sclerosis. Sequencing was performed with immunoSEQ multiplex PCR; in TCRdb, only in-frame clones are kept and a portion is missing. The sample lists around 44,000 clones; around 93% were seen once. Sequences were derived from CD8+ T cells from peripheral blood mononuclear cells, sampled in the third trimester of pregnancy. The source of these receptors is a female donor with multiple sclerosis, enrolled in a pregnancy study.

The V gene is TRBV7-2, the J gene TRBJ1-2; 9 bases match TRBD1. In germline, CDR1 is SGHTA, CDR2 FQGNSA. After removal of 3 bases from V and 2 bases from J, the junction contained 4 bases not matched to a gene. The CDR3 runs to 15 residues. DNA of the CDR3: TGTGCCAGCAGCTTTCCAGGACAGGGGAACTATGGCTACACCTTC. This sequence encodes CASSFPGQGNYGYTF.

This clone was observed a handful of times. J is TRBJ2-7 and V is TRBV7-9; D is possibly TRBD2 (6 bases). Per the germline V gene, CDR1 is SEHNR and CDR2 is FQNEAQ (reference sequence). Trimming removed 6 bases from V and 4 bases from J, with 16 bases in between. This CDR3 region has 14 residues. In DNA form, the CDR3 reads TGTGCCAGCAGGATGGAGGGGATGAATTACGAGCAGTACTTC. It encodes CASRMEGMNYEQYF.

The chain employs TRBV27 and TRBJ2-3, with a tentative D call TRBD2 (6 bases). V lost 6 bases, J lost 1 base, and 11 bases lay in between. Germline-derived CDR1 and CDR2 are MNHEY and SMNVEV (reference sequence). This CDR3 has 14 residues. CDR3 amino acids: CASSRERGTDTQYF. CDR3 nucleotides: TGTGCCAGCAGCCGGGAGCGGGGCACAGATACGCAGTATTTT.

The CDR3 sequence: CSVERRGNNEQFF. DNA of the CDR3: TGCAGCGTTGAGAGGCGGGGGAACAATGAGCAGTTCTTC. The chain combines TRBV29-1 with TRBJ2-1, with 7 bases lining up with TRBD2. The CDR3 runs 13 residues. J lost 5 bases, V lost 3 bases, and 4 bases had no gene match. Germline V gene lookup returns CDR1 SQVTM and CDR2 ANQGSEA.

The chain couples TRBV5-5 to TRBJ1-1; perhaps TRBD1 as D (5 bases). Germline CDR1 and CDR2: SGHKS and YYEKEE (reference sequence). Trimming shortened V by 2 bases and J by 8 bases, and 10 bases separated the two germline ends. This CDR3 spans 12 amino acids. CDR3 sequence (DNA): TGTGCCAGCAGCTTTGGACAAAACGAAGCTTTCTTT. Protein sequence: CASSFGQNEAFF.

The gene calls are TRBV6-1 and TRBJ1-5, with D perhaps TRBD1 (6 bases). Looked up from germline, CDR1 is MNHNS and CDR2 is SASEGT. The CDR3 runs 14 residues. V was pared by 6 bases and J by 6 bases, with 15 bases between. This CDR3 reads CASREQGGGQPQHF. The CDR3 DNA is TGTGCCAGCAGGGAACAGGGAGGGGGTCAGCCCCAGCATTTT.

The J gene is TRBJ2-4, the V gene TRBV2; D is perhaps TRBD2 (7 bases). Trimming shortened V by 4 bases and J by 8 bases, and 24 bases separated the two germline ends. CDR3 length equals 17 residues. CDR1 SNHLY and CDR2 FYNNEI come from the germline V gene. The DNA of the CDR3 is TGTGCCAGCAGTGGGGCCCGGTGGGGGGGCGAGTTAGACATTCAGTACTTC. It translates to CASSGARWGGELDIQYF. The complete variable domain, with remaining parts taken from reference TRBV2 and TRBJ2-4, reads EPEVTQTPSHQVTQMGQEVILRCVPISNHLYFYWYRQILGQKVEFLVSFYNNEISEKSEIFDDQFSVERPDGSNFTLKIRSTKLEDSAMYFCASSGARWGGELDIQYFGAGTRLSVL.

The table lists this clone with a count of one. The rearrangement joins TRBV27 to TRBJ2-7, with a weak D call TRBD1 (6 bases). Germline assignment: CDR1 MNHEY and CDR2 SMNVEV (reference sequence). There are 14 residues in the CDR3. The V end lost 6 bases, the J end lost 4 bases, and 16 bases lay between the germline ends. This CDR3 reads CASSPTGSGYEQYF. In DNA, the CDR3 is TGTGCCAGCAGCCCGACAGGATCGGGGTACGAGCAGTACTTC.

The rearrangement links TRBV19 to TRBJ2-1; 8 bases map to TRBD1. V shed 5 bases, J shed 5 bases, and the junction held 8 bases outside the gene matches. The CDR3 is 15 residues long. Germline lookup yields CDR1 LNHDA and CDR2 SQIVND (reference sequence). DNA of the CDR3: TGTGCCAGTAGTGTGACAGGGGCGCCCAACAATGAGCAGTTCTTC. Encoded protein: CASSVTGAPNNEQFF.

This chain links TRBV19 with TRBJ2-7; D remains ambiguous. Deletions cut 1 base from V and 0 bases from J, with 7 bases between. CDR1 and CDR2 from the germline V gene are LNHDA and SQIVND (reference sequence). The length of the CDR3 is 14 residues. For the CDR3, the DNA is TGTGCCAGTAGTATAGGCCCACTCTCCTACGAGCAGTACTTC. Residues: CASSIGPLSYEQYF.

The chain carries TRBV27 and TRBJ2-1, with no clear D. CDR3 size: 16 residues. CDR1 is MNHEY and CDR2 is SMNVEV in the germline V gene (reference sequence). The germline V and J ends were trimmed by 0 bases and 4 bases, with 13 bases remaining between them. The CDR3 coding sequence is TGTGCCAGCAGTTTATCGATCAACCCCAGTTACAATGAGCAGTTCTTC. It is translated as CASSLSINPSYNEQFF.

This clone was counted a single time. V and J are TRBV7-9 and TRBJ2-1; 7 positions agree with TRBD1. J gave up 6 bases and V 5 bases, and 7 bases lay outside the gene matches. This CDR3 has 14 amino acids. The germline V gene has CDR1 SEHNR and CDR2 FQNEAQ (reference sequence). For the CDR3, the DNA is TGTGCCAGCAGCCCGAGGGGGCAGGTCAATGAGCAGTTCTTC. This encodes CASSPRGQVNEQFF.

By its share, this clone is medium-sized (0.01 to 0.1%). The chain carries TRBV27 and TRBJ2-7; 11 bases line up with TRBD1. This CDR3 has 14 residues. The V gene's germline CDR1 is MNHEY and CDR2 SMNVEV (reference sequence). The ends lost 4 bases at V and 5 bases at J; junction bases unmatched: 4. CDR3 loop: CASSYGQGADEQYF. The CDR3 region has the DNA TGTGCCAGCAGTTACGGACAGGGGGCGGACGAGCAGTACTTC.

The chain recombines TRBV5-1 with TRBJ1-1; D gene unclear. Per the germline V gene, CDR1 is SGHRS and CDR2 is YFSETQ. This CDR3 comprises 14 residues. V lost 0 bases to trimming and J lost 4 bases, with 10 bases between them. This CDR3 is CASSLGAAGTEAFF. CDR3 in DNA: TGCGCCAGCAGCTTGGGTGCGGCCGGCACTGAAGCTTTCTTT.

This chain links TRBV2 with TRBJ2-5, with D unclear. The germline V gene encodes CDR1 SNHLY and CDR2 FYNNEI. V was shortened by 6 bases and J by 0 bases, with 8 bases between the two germline ends. The CDR3 has 13 residues. The CDR3 coding sequence is TGTGCCAGCAGGACTGGGTACCAAGAGACCCAGTACTTC. It is translated as CASRTGYQETQYF.

The chain combines TRBV12-5 with TRBJ2-5; 8 nucleotides match TRBD1. CDR1 is LGHNT and CDR2 is FRNRAP in the germline V gene. V trimming: 6 bases; J trimming: 1 base; junction bases outside the gene matches: 7. The CDR3 is 15 residues long. The CDR3 loop is CASGPTGAIQETQYF. The CDR3 DNA is TGTGCTAGTGGCCCGACAGGGGCGATCCAAGAGACCCAGTACTTC.

This chain uses TRBV19 with TRBJ2-1; D gene unclear. CDR3 length: 17 amino acids. From germline, CDR1 is LNHDA and CDR2 SQIVND (reference sequence). With 0 bases removed from V and 0 bases from J, the gap between germline ends came to 12 bases. The CDR3 nucleotides read TGTGCCAGTAGTATAGATCTCGAGGTGTACTCCTACAATGAGCAGTTCTTC. Protein product: CASSIDLEVYSYNEQFF.

V gene TRBV19 combines with J gene TRBJ2-7; 11 nucleotides align to TRBD2. CDR1 is LNHDA and CDR2 is SQIVND in the germline V gene (reference sequence). V dropped 3 bases and J dropped 2; count of bases not matched to a gene: 9. This CDR3 spans 17 amino acids. This CDR3 reads CASSILPGLAEAYEQYF. CDR3 bases: TGTGCCAGTAGTATCCTCCCGGGACTAGCGGAAGCCTACGAGCAGTACTTC.

The V call is TRBV7-3, the J call TRBJ2-1, with D tentatively TRBD2 (6 bases). Germline CDR1 SGHTA, CDR2 FQGTGA. The CDR3 consists of 16 residues. V lost 2 bases and J lost 0, with 11 bases in between. The CDR3 DNA follows: TGTGCCAGCAGCTTACAGCGGGTGGTCTCCTACAATGAGCAGTTCTTC. Its translation: CASSLQRVVSYNEQFF.

The chain links TRBV9 to TRBJ2-2, with 8 bases that match TRBD2. V was pared by 3 bases and J by 6 bases, with 10 bases of the junction left unmatched. Per the germline V gene, CDR1 is SGDLS and CDR2 is YYNGEE. This CDR3 spans 16 amino acids. CDR3 sequence: CASSAGGASLAGELFF. Here the CDR3 DNA reads TGTGCCAGCAGCGCCGGGGGGGCTAGTTTGGCCGGGGAGCTGTTTTTT.

This chain uses TRBV19 with TRBJ2-1; D ambiguous. The germline V and J ends were trimmed by 1 base and 4 bases, with 5 bases remaining between them. This CDR3 comprises 13 residues. Germline CDR1 is LNHDA and CDR2 is SQIVND (reference sequence). The DNA for the CDR3 is TGTGCCAGTAGTATAGTTCAGTACAATGAGCAGTTCTTC. Translation gives CASSIVQYNEQFF. The full variable domain, rest sourced from reference TRBV19 and TRBJ2-1, is DGGITQSPKYLFRKEGQNVTLSCEQNLNHDAMYWYRQDPGQGLRLIYYSQIVNDFQKGDIAEGYSVSREKKESFPLTVTSAQKNPTAFYLCASSIVQYNEQFFGPGTRLTVL.

V and J are TRBV4-1 and TRBJ2-1; 12 bases match TRBD2. The CDR3 is 16 amino acids. Losses at the gene ends were 1 base for V and 4 bases for J; bases not matched to a gene: 2. Germline CDR1 and CDR2: MGHRA and YSYEKL. The CDR3, as DNA: TGCGCCAGCAGCCAAGTAGGGACTAGCGGGTACAATGAGCAGTTCTTC. The encoded protein is CASSQVGTSGYNEQFF.

This chain joins TRBV14 and TRBJ2-1; TRBD2 matches 12 bases. The CDR3 consists of 15 residues. The V segment lost 4 bases and the J segment 8 bases; nucleotides outside the gene matches: 6. CDR1 is SGHDN, CDR2 FVKESK, per germline. The CDR3 spells CASSLQLAGGYEQFF. In nucleotides, the CDR3 is TGTGCCAGCAGCCTCCAACTAGCGGGAGGTTATGAGCAGTTCTTC.

This chain connects TRBV27 to TRBJ2-2; 16 nucleotides line up with TRBD2. The junction had 13 bases not matched to a gene; V was cut back by 0 bases and J by 6 bases. The CDR3 is 21 residues long. CDR1 and CDR2 (germline): MNHEY, SMNVEV (reference sequence). CDR3 sequence reads: CASSLSIWGLAGGQSPGELFF. The CDR3 region has the DNA TGTGCCAGCAGTTTATCGATTTGGGGACTAGCGGGAGGGCAGTCCCCCGGGGAGCTGTTTTTT.

This clone appeared once. This sequence joins TRBV7-6 and TRBJ2-1, with 10 bases lining up with TRBD2. V was pared by 5 bases and J by 0 bases, with 16 bases of the junction left unmatched. The CDR3 consists of 20 residues. From germline, CDR1 is SGHVS and CDR2 FNYEAQ. CDR3 loop: CASSGYRDHLAGVSYNEQFF. The CDR3 DNA reads as TGTGCCAGCAGCGGATACAGGGACCACCTAGCGGGAGTCTCCTACAATGAGCAGTTCTTC.

This chain joins TRBV5-6 and TRBJ2-1; 12 bases match TRBD2. The junction had 13 bases not matched to a gene; V was cut back by 4 bases and J by 8 bases. The CDR3 is made up of 17 amino acids. CDR1 is SGHDT, CDR2 YYEEEE, per germline. As DNA, the CDR3 is TGTGCCAGCAGCCAAGCCGTTCTAGCGGGAGGGTTAGATGAGCAGTTCTTC. Translated: CASSQAVLAGGLDEQFF. Full variable domain (outside the CDR3, taken from reference TRBV5-6 and TRBJ2-1): DAGVTQSPTHLIKTRGQQVTLRCSPKSGHDTVSWYQQALGQGPQFIFQYYEEEERQRGNFPDRFSGHQFPNYSSELNVNALLLGDSALYLCASSQAVLAGGLDEQFFGPGTRLTVL.

J is TRBJ1-3 and V is TRBV27; TRBD1 agrees at 9 bases. The length of the CDR3 is 15 residues. Germline V gene data show CDR1 as MNHEY and CDR2 as SMNVEV (reference sequence). The V segment lost 5 bases and the J segment 4 bases; nucleotides outside the gene matches: 6. In DNA form, the CDR3 reads TGTGCCAGCAGTCCCGGGACAGGGCCAGGAAACACCATATATTTT. It yields the protein CASSPGTGPGNTIYF.

The J gene is TRBJ2-2, the V gene TRBV19; 11 bases fit TRBD2. CDR1 and CDR2 (germline): LNHDA, SQIVND (reference sequence). This CDR3 is built from 16 residues. The J segment lost 4 bases and the V segment lost 4 bases, leaving 5 bases of the junction unmatched. The CDR3 is CASSKYGLAGTGELFF. CDR3 sequence (DNA): TGTGCCAGTAGTAAATACGGACTAGCGGGCACCGGGGAGCTGTTTTTT.

V is TRBV11-1 and J is TRBJ1-1; tentatively, D is TRBD1 (6 bases). This CDR3 is built from 12 residues. V was shortened by 3 bases and J by 7 bases, with 9 bases between the two germline ends. The germline V gene encodes CDR1 SGHAT and CDR2 FQDESV (reference sequence). The CDR3 DNA sequence: TGTGCCAGCAGCTTTGGACAGTTTGAAGCTTTCTTT. Translating gives CASSFGQFEAFF.

The rearrangement links TRBV28 to TRBJ2-1, with 8 bases fitting TRBD2. Germline V gives CDR1 MDHEN, CDR2 SYDVKM. The CDR3 totals 15 residues. The J segment lost 7 bases and the V segment lost 5 bases, leaving 10 bases of the junction unmatched. This chain's CDR3 is CASSPGLVSTNEQFF. The CDR3 nucleotides are TGTGCCAGCAGTCCGGGACTAGTTTCTACTAATGAGCAGTTCTTC.

The genes are TRBV2 and TRBJ2-7, with D possibly matching TRBD1 (6 bases). In germline, CDR1 is SNHLY, CDR2 FYNNEI. Trimming took off 10 bases at V and 3 bases at J, with 13 bases between the two ends. The CDR3 has 12 amino acids. The CDR3 loop is CATKGGGYEQYF. The CDR3 DNA sequence: TGTGCCACCAAAGGGGGTGGCTACGAGCAGTACTTC.

The chain has TRBV4-1 and TRBJ1-1; D is ambiguous. Germline V gene sequence: CDR1 MGHRA, CDR2 YSYEKL. Between the trimmed V and J ends, which lost 0 bases and 8 bases, there was a span of 13 bases. The CDR3 spans 14 residues. Here the CDR3 reads CASSQEDSALEAFF. In nucleotides, the CDR3 is TGCGCCAGCAGCCAAGAGGACTCCGCTCTAGAAGCTTTCTTT.